This is a list of T cell receptor beta chains from one sample in a study of blood T cell repertoires in COVID-19. Here immunoSEQ multiplex PCR was the method, and the copy in TCRdb shows in-frame clones only, minus some. The sample shows some 170,000 clones, 60% to 85% of them seen only once. Sequencing was performed on peripheral blood. The receptors stem from a man aged 55-75 years with acute or convalescent COVID-19. Each CDR3 is given with its conserved first and last residue. The D gene is left open where the match is weak. Clone size is shown for a subset of rows, as once, few, many or a class of expanded clone.

>once|TRBV12-3/TRBV12-4|TRBJ2-7|-
TGTGCCAGCAGTACCTCCCGGGGCGAGCAGTACTTC
CASSTSRGEQYF
>-|TRBV3-1/TRBV3-2|TRBJ1-1|TRBD1
TGTGCCAGCAGCCAAGATGAAGAGGGGGCGGATACTGAAGCTTTCTTT
CASSQDEEGADTEAFF
>once|TRBV2|TRBJ1-5|TRBD1
TGTGCCAGCAGTGACAGTTCTGACAGGGCTTATAGCAATCAGCCCCAGCATTTT
CASSDSSDRAYSNQPQHF
>once|TRBV29-1|TRBJ2-7|-
TGCAGCGTTGAATCGGATAGCGGCTACGAGCAGTACTTC
CSVESDSGYEQYF
>-|TRBV4-1|TRBJ2-7|-
TGCGCCAGCAGCCAAACGCACAGGGTAAGCGAGCAGTACTTC
CASSQTHRVSEQYF
>-|TRBV9|TRBJ2-3|TRBD1
TGTGCCAGCAGCCCCCGAGGGGGACAGGGTTTCGCAGATACGCAGTATTTT
CASSPRGGQGFADTQYF
>once|TRBV25-1|TRBJ1-3|-
TGTGCCAGCAGTGTAAGCGGCCACGGACTCTCCGGAAACACCATATATTTT
CASSVSGHGLSGNTIYF
>-|TRBV5-6|TRBJ2-5|TRBD1
TGTGCCAGCAGCTTGGAAAGGGGGCATCAAGAGACCCAGTACTTC
CASSLERGHQETQYF
>once|TRBV9|TRBJ2-1|TRBD1
TGTGCCAGCAGCGTAGGACAGGGCAATGAGCAGTTCTTC
CASSVGQGNEQFF
>-|TRBV30|TRBJ1-6|TRBD1
TGTGCCTGGAGTCTCGGACAGGGAGGGTATTCACCCCTCCACTTT
CAWSLGQGGYSPLHF
>-|TRBV5-4|TRBJ2-3|TRBD1
TGTGCCAGCAGCGACAGGGTTTGGGCAGATACGCAGTATTTT
CASSDRVWADTQYF
>-|TRBV6-5|TRBJ2-1|TRBD1
TGTGCCAGCAGTTACGCTGGACAGGGAAATGAGCAGTTCTTC
CASSYAGQGNEQFF
>-|TRBV19|TRBJ2-4|-
TGTGCCACCTCGCGCGGACTATTAGCCAAAAACATTCAGTACTTC
CATSRGLLAKNIQYF
>-|TRBV5-6|TRBJ1-1|-
TGTGCCAGCAGCTTGGGACGGGGATTCACTGAAGCTTTCTTT
CASSLGRGFTEAFF
>-|TRBV30|TRBJ1-3|-
TGTGCCTGGACCCGCGACAGCCGCTCTGGAAACACCATATATTTT
CAWTRDSRSGNTIYF
>-|TRBV4-1|TRBJ2-1|TRBD1
TGCGCCAGCAGCCAAGATCAGGGGGCCAAACGGGAGCAGTTCTTC
CASSQDQGAKREQFF
>-|TRBV10-3|TRBJ2-7|TRBD2
TGTGCCATCAGTGGTAGCGGGGGGTTCTCCTACGAGCAGTACTTC
CAISGSGGFSYEQYF